The 23 T cell receptor beta chains in this list originate from one sample, sequenced in a study of T cell responses to AZD1222 COVID-19 vaccine. Profiling relied on immunoSEQ multiplex PCR, and the TCRdb table lists in-frame clones only, not all of them. The table has tens of thousands of clones, roughly 93% seen once. The material sequenced was peripheral blood, taken on day 0 of AZD1222 vaccination. The source of these receptors is an adult in good health.

The J gene is TRBJ1-2, the V gene TRBV4-2, with unresolved D. Germline V lookup: CDR1 LGHNA, CDR2 YNFKEQ. With 0 bases removed from V and 3 bases from J, the gap between germline ends came to 8 bases. CDR3 length: 14 residues. The CDR3 reads CASSQEATDYGYTF. CDR3 coding DNA: TGTGCCAGCAGCCAAGAAGCCACCGACTATGGCTACACCTTC.

The rearrangement uses TRBV3-1 (or the pseudogene TRBV3-2) and TRBJ1-1, with D possibly matching TRBD1 (5 bases). Trimming took 1 base from V and 8 from J, leaving 8 bases between them. Germline lookup yields CDR1 LGHDT and CDR2 YNNKEL (reference sequence). The CDR3 has 12 residues. The DNA of the CDR3 is TGTGCCAGCAGCCAAGGGGAGGGGGAAGCTTTCTTT. Translating it yields CASSQGEGEAFF.

The chain has TRBV20-1 and TRBJ2-7; possibly TRBD2 for D (5 bases). Trimming shortened V by 6 bases and J by 7 bases, and 10 bases separated the two germline ends. Germline loops: CDR1 DFQATT, CDR2 SNEGSKA (reference sequence). The CDR3 is made up of 10 amino acids. In nucleotides, the CDR3 is TGCAGTGCAGAGCGGTGGGAGCAGTACTTC. Its protein is CSAERWEQYF.

The J gene is TRBJ1-4, the V gene TRBV9, with D perhaps matching TRBD1 (5 bases). CDR3 length equals 14 residues. Germline V gene data show CDR1 as SGDLS and CDR2 as YYNGEE. Trimming removed 2 bases from V and 8 bases from J, with 13 bases in between. In DNA form, the CDR3 reads TGTGCCAGCAGCGTCAACAGCGCAGGGGAAAAACTGTTTTTT. Its translation is CASSVNSAGEKLFF.

In this sample, this clone turned up a few times. V gene TRBV18 combines with J gene TRBJ1-4; D is unresolved. The V and J ends lost 3 bases and 8 bases respectively, with 16 bases between them. CDR1 and CDR2 (germline): KGHSH, LQKENI. There are 15 residues in the CDR3. The CDR3 DNA reads as TGTGCCAGCTCACCCGAATCAGGCAGTTTGGAAAAACTGTTTTTT. Amino acid sequence: CASSPESGSLEKLFF.

DNA for the CDR3: TGTGCCAGCAGTTCCCTCCTGAGGGGAGGCAATCAGCCCCAGCATTTT. This codes for CASSSLLRGGNQPQHF. This sequence joins TRBV28 and TRBJ1-5; D possibly corresponds to TRBD1 (5 bases). CDR1 and CDR2 from the germline V gene are MDHEN and SYDVKM. This CDR3 has 16 residues. V lost 4 bases and J 2 bases, leaving 15 bases between the germline ends.

The rearrangement joins TRBV3-1 (or the pseudogene TRBV3-2) to TRBJ1-1; maybe TRBD1 (5 bases). CDR3 length: 14 residues. V lost 7 bases to trimming and J lost 3 bases, with 15 bases between them. Germline CDR1 LGHDT, CDR2 YNNKEL (reference sequence). CDR3 nucleotides: TGTGCCAGCACCTCGGCGGCAGGGTACACTGAAGCTTTCTTT. It translates to CASTSAAGYTEAFF.

The V call is TRBV4-1, the J call TRBJ2-7, with D perhaps being TRBD1 or TRBD2 (5 bases each). The CDR3 has 16 amino acids. Trimming removed 1 base from V and 2 bases from J, with 15 bases in between. CDR1 MGHRA and CDR2 YSYEKL come from the germline V gene. The CDR3 region has the DNA TGCGCCAGCAGCCAAGCGACGGGACCCCTTCCCTACGAGCAGTACTTC. Protein sequence: CASSQATGPLPYEQYF.

V is TRBV19 and J is TRBJ2-7; 8 bases agree with TRBD1. This CDR3 has 15 residues. V shed 4 bases, J shed 0 bases, and the junction held 5 bases outside the gene matches. CDR1 LNHDA and CDR2 SQIVND come from the germline V gene (reference sequence). In DNA form, the CDR3 reads TGTGCCAGTAGTAAGGGACAGGCAAACTCCTACGAGCAGTACTTC. Its translation is CASSKGQANSYEQYF.

The CDR3 bases are TGTGCCAGCAGCCAAAGGCCTAGCCGCACAGGGGGCTTAAATCAGCCCCAGCATTTT. Translation: CASSQRPSRTGGLNQPQHF. This chain uses TRBV3-1 (or the pseudogene TRBV3-2) with TRBJ1-5; 9 bases line up with TRBD1. The V gene end was trimmed by 2 bases and the J gene end by 4 bases; junction bases not matched to a gene: 15. The CDR3 has 19 amino acids. CDR1 LGHDT and CDR2 YNNKEL come from the germline V gene (reference sequence).

This clone was detected a few times. The CDR3 sequence: CASSPRGIGEQYF. The CDR3 nucleotides are TGTGCCAGCAGCCCCCGGGGTATCGGCGAGCAGTACTTC. The rearrangement links TRBV7-3 to TRBJ2-7; the D gene is possibly TRBD2 (5 bases). The CDR3 consists of 13 residues. Trimming pared 5 bases from V and 6 bases from J, leaving 14 bases between. Germline values: CDR1 SGHTA, CDR2 FQGTGA.

The rearrangement joins TRBV7-3 to TRBJ1-2, with 8 bases matching TRBD1. Trimming cost V 5 bases and J 8 bases; bases outside gene matches: 10. The CDR3 consists of 14 residues. Germline V gene lookup returns CDR1 SGHTA and CDR2 FQGTGA. The CDR3 DNA sequence: TGTGCCAGCAGCCCTGGGACAGGCCCGCGCGGCTACACCTTC. This translates into CASSPGTGPRGYTF.

The V call is TRBV19, the J call TRBJ1-2; D call uncertain. Between the trimmed V and J ends, which lost 3 bases and 4 bases, there was a span of 18 bases. This CDR3 is built from 16 residues. The germline CDR1 and CDR2 sequences are LNHDA and SQIVND (reference sequence). Here the CDR3 reads CASSIRVGRITYGYTF. The CDR3 coding sequence is TGTGCCAGTAGTATTCGGGTTGGGCGTATAACCTATGGCTACACCTTC.

The rearrangement joins TRBV30 to TRBJ1-4, with D unclear. Trimming removed 2 bases at V and 8 bases at J, with 3 bases between. Germline V gene sequence: CDR1 GTSNPN, CDR2 SVGIG (reference sequence). This CDR3 has 10 residues. CDR3 protein: CAWSREKLFF. CDR3 nucleotides: TGTGCCTGGAGTAGAGAAAAACTGTTTTTT.

V gene TRBV7-9 combines with J gene TRBJ2-1, with D unclear. Germline V lookup: CDR1 SEHNR, CDR2 FQNEAQ (reference sequence). The CDR3 is made up of 16 amino acids. V gave up 5 bases and J gave up 0 bases, with 14 bases separating them. The chain's CDR3 is CASSPTSMSSYNEQFF. CDR3 bases: TGTGCCAGCAGCCCAACCTCCATGAGCTCCTACAATGAGCAGTTCTTC.

The V and J genes are TRBV2 and TRBJ2-5, with unresolved D. The germline CDR1 and CDR2 sequences are SNHLY and FYNNEI. Trimming took 0 bases from V and 2 from J, leaving 13 bases between them. This CDR3 region has 16 residues. This chain's CDR3 is CASSEAQQAEQETQYF. The DNA for the CDR3 is TGTGCCAGCAGTGAAGCTCAACAAGCAGAACAAGAGACCCAGTACTTC. Together with reference TRBV2 and TRBJ2-5, the CDR3 gives the full variable domain: EPEVTQTPSHQVTQMGQEVILRCVPISNHLYFYWYRQILGQKVEFLVSFYNNEISEKSEIFDDQFSVERPDGSNFTLKIRSTKLEDSAMYFCASSEAQQAEQETQYFGPGTRLLVL.

The rearrangement links TRBV18 to TRBJ2-1, with D possibly TRBD2 on 5 matching bases. Trimming removed 6 bases at V and 7 bases at J, with 10 bases between. The CDR3 sequence is 12 residues long. Per germline, CDR1 KGHSH and CDR2 LQKENI. The CDR3 bases are TGTGCCAGCTCGCCAACTAGAAATGAGCAGTTCTTC. Translating it yields CASSPTRNEQFF.

This clone appeared a single time. The chain combines TRBV18 with TRBJ1-4; 9 bases are shared with TRBD1. The CDR3 contains 16 residues. After removal of 4 bases from V and 5 bases from J, the junction contained 8 bases not matched to a gene. Germline V gene sequence: CDR1 KGHSH, CDR2 LQKENI. Written as DNA, the CDR3 is TGTGCCAGCTCACTGGCGAATGGACAGGGGAATGAAAAACTGTTTTTT. Protein: CASSLANGQGNEKLFF.

This clone appeared a few times. This chain links TRBV7-9 with TRBJ1-5; D is uncertain. The CDR3 consists of 14 residues. V lost 7 bases and J 6 bases, leaving 16 bases between the germline ends. Germline V gives CDR1 SEHNR, CDR2 FQNEAQ (reference sequence). CDR3 nucleotides: TGTGCCAGCACCGCGGCGGTGTCGGGTCAGCCCCAGCATTTT. Translation gives CASTAAVSGQPQHF.

V and J are TRBV13 and TRBJ1-1; D remains ambiguous. This CDR3 contains 14 residues. Trimming took 2 bases from V and 3 from J, leaving 10 bases between them. Germline V gene data show CDR1 as PRHDT and CDR2 as FYEKMQ (reference sequence). Here the CDR3 DNA reads TGTGCCAGCAGCTTACGTGACAAGCACACTGAAGCTTTCTTT. This encodes CASSLRDKHTEAFF.

This clone was picked up one time. The chain couples TRBV5-6 to TRBJ1-1; 10 nucleotides agree with TRBD1. The germline V gene has CDR1 SGHDT and CDR2 YYEEEE. Trimming removed 4 bases from V and 5 bases from J; junction bases left unmatched: 8. This CDR3 has 15 amino acids. CDR3 DNA: TGTGCCAGCAGCATCAGGGGACAGGGGCGGACTGAAGCTTTCTTT. Translated: CASSIRGQGRTEAFF.

The chain combines TRBV6-5 with TRBJ1-2; TRBD1 matches 7 bases. This CDR3 region has 14 residues. Per germline, CDR1 MNHEY and CDR2 SVGAGI. Trimming at V came to 6 bases and at J to 4 bases, leaving 8 bases not matched to a gene. As DNA, the CDR3 is TGTGCCAGCAGGAAGGACAGGTTGGGCTATGGCTACACCTTC. Translated, it gives CASRKDRLGYGYTF.

The chain has TRBV30 and TRBJ1-2; D may be TRBD1 (6 bases). Trimming stripped 2 bases from V and 8 bases from J, with 9 bases between. Looked up from germline, CDR1 is GTSNPN and CDR2 is SVGIG (reference sequence). The CDR3 consists of 11 residues. In DNA form, the CDR3 reads TGTGCCTGGAGTCCCCAGGGGGGCTACACCTTC. Its translation is CAWSPQGGYTF.